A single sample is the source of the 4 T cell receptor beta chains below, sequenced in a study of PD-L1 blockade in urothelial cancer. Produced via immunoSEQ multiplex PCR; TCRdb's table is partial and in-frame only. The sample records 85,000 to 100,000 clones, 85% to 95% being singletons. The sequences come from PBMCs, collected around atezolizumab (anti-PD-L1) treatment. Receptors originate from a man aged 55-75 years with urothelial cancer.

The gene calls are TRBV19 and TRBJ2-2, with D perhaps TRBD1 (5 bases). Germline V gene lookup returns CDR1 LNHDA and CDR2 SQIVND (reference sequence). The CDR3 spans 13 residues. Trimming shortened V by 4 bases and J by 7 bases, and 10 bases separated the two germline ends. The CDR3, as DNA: TGTGCCAGTAGTAAAGGGGTAGTCGGGGAGCTGTTTTTT. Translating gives CASSKGVVGELFF. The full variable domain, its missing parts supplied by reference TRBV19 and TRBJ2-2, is DGGITQSPKYLFRKEGQNVTLSCEQNLNHDAMYWYRQDPGQGLRLIYYSQIVNDFQKGDIAEGYSVSREKKESFPLTVTSAQKNPTAFYLCASSKGVVGELFFGEGSRLTVL.

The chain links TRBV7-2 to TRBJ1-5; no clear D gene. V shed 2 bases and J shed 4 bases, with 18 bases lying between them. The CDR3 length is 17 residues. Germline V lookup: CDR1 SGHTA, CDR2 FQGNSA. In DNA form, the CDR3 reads TGTGCCAGCAGCTTATCCGGACTCGGAGTGAAAAATCAGCCCCAGCATTTT. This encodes CASSLSGLGVKNQPQHF.

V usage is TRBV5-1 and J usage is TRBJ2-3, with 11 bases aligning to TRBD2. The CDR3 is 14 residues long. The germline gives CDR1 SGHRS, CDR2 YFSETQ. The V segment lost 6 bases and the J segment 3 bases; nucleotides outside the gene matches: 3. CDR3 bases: TGCGCCAGCACCGGACTAGCGGGTACAGATACGCAGTATTTT. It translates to CASTGLAGTDTQYF. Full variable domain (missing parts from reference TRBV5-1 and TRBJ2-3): KAGVTQTPRYLIKTRGQQVTLSCSPISGHRSVSWYQQTPGQGLQFLFEYFSETQRNKGNFPGRFSGRQFSNSRSEMNVSTLELGDSALYLCASTGLAGTDTQYFGPGTRLTVL.

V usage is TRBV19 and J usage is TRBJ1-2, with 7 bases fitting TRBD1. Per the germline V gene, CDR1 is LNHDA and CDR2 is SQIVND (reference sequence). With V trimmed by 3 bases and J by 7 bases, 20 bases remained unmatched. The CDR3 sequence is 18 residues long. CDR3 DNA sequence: TGTGCCAGTAGTATGGGCGTGCCGGGGACAGCCGCTAGAAGTGGCTACACCTTC. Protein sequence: CASSMGVPGTAARSGYTF.